Presented here are 3 T cell receptor beta chains from one specimen sequenced in a study of shared clonotypes between healthy human individuals. Naive CD8 cells comprised CD45RO-negative, CCR7-positively selected cells, excluding terminally differentiated effector memory CD45RA+ cells. The data were produced by immunoSEQ multiplex PCR, yet TCRdb's version contains in-frame clones alone and is incomplete. The table has about 2.2 million clones, just under 95% seen once. The sample comprised naive CD8+ T cells from PBMCs. The receptors shown here come from a man aged 18 to 35 in good health. Some clones in this sample may be carry-over from other donors' samples.

CDR3 bases: TGTGCCAGCAGCTTTCTCAAGGGGGGTGAGACCCAGTACTTC. Residues: CASSFLKGGETQYF. This chain joins TRBV13 and TRBJ2-5; D is perhaps TRBD1 or TRBD2 (6 bases each). CDR3 length: 14 amino acids. V lost 3 bases to trimming and J lost 5 bases, with 13 bases between them. CDR1 is PRHDT and CDR2 is FYEKMQ in the germline V gene (reference sequence).

The rearrangement uses TRBV7-7 and TRBJ2-2; TRBD1 agrees at 8 bases. The germline V gene has CDR1 SSHAT and CDR2 FNYEAQ (reference sequence). This CDR3 comprises 14 residues. J gave up 5 bases and V 4 bases, and 3 bases lay outside the gene matches. The CDR3 region has the DNA TGTGCCAGCAGCTCAGGGGGCGCGACCGGGGAGCTGTTTTTT. Its translation is CASSSGGATGELFF.

CDR3 sequence: CASRVTGELFF. The CDR3 nucleotides read TGTGCCAGCCGAGTTACCGGGGAGCTGTTTTTT. The chain couples TRBV7-2 to TRBJ2-2; D is uncertain. Germline CDR1 SGHTA, CDR2 FQGNSA. The V end was cut by 8 bases, the J end by 5 bases, with 6 bases between. This CDR3 has 11 residues.